In its sample, the clone carrying this T cell receptor (beta chain) was seen a few times. Its antigen is undetermined. Then a second PCR, running about 7 to 11 cycles, was carried out with a sample-barcoded 5' primer and a J-beta primer mix. TCRdb analysed the 5' RACE reads with MiXCR anew, one entry per CDR3 protein. The sample has 580,000 or so distinct CDR3 sequences, around half seen once. This sample stems from a study of blood T cells in healthy people across ages. The junction had 4 bases not matched to a gene; V was cut back by 4 bases and J by 3 bases. The V gene's germline CDR1 is SGHDN and CDR2 FVKESK. CDR3 length equals 15 residues. Donors gave 8.5 to 10 milliliters of peripheral blood apiece. Study-level results: Researchers said unsorted PBMCs prevented a conclusive naive versus antigen-experienced comparison.

This chain uses TRBV14 with TRBJ2-1, with 9 bases lining up with TRBD2. The TCR sequence derives from a man of 80 years or more in good health. Sequenced sample: blood. The CDR3 DNA reads as TGTGCCAGCAGCCTCAGCGGGGGGAACTACAATGAGCAGTTCTTC. Residues: CASSLSGGNYNEQFF.